These T cell receptor beta chains were read from a single sample in a study of blood T cells in healthy people across ages. TCRdb recomputed calls from the 5' RACE reads with MiXCR, one row per CDR3 protein. This sample has about 1,500,000 distinct CDR3 sequences, with approximately 38% found just once. Sequences were obtained from blood. Receptors were obtained from a woman between 18 and 29 years old in good health. Each CDR3 is given with its conserved first and last residue. The order of the fields is D gene, V gene, clone size, J gene, CDR3 DNA, CDR3 protein. A D gene is named only where the DNA matches it firmly. Clone size is stated in some rows and not others, as once, few, many or a class when expanded.

-	TRBV12-3/TRBV12-4	-	TRBJ2-1	TGTGCCAGCAGTATGGGGAGGGAGCAGTTCTTC	CASSMGREQFF
TRBD2	TRBV5-1	-	TRBJ2-7	TGCGCCAGCAGTCTAGCGGCCATACCCAATGAGCAGTACTTC	CASSLAAIPNEQYF
-	TRBV27	-	TRBJ1-4	TGTGCCAGCAGTTTACTGTTTGGGGCAGCGAATGAAAAACTGTTTTTT	CASSLLFGAANEKLFF
-	TRBV6-2/TRBV6-3	few	TRBJ2-7	TGTGCCAGCAGTTATTCCTCAGGGCCCTACGAGCAGTACTTC	CASSYSSGPYEQYF
TRBD1	TRBV4-1	few	TRBJ2-4	TGCGCCAGCAGCCAAGAAGGGACAGGGAAAAACATTCAGTACTTC	CASSQEGTGKNIQYF
-	TRBV14	few	TRBJ2-5	TGTGCCAGCAGCCTCGGAGGCATCTCACAGGAGACCCAGTACTTC	CASSLGGISQETQYF
TRBD2	TRBV7-6	few	TRBJ2-3	TGTGCCAGCAGCCCTCGGGGGGAGAGCCCAGATACGCAGTATTTT	CASSPRGESPDTQYF
TRBD1	TRBV4-1	few	TRBJ2-7	TGCGCCAGCGGTTCGGGGACAGGGGGTTACGAGCAGTACTTC	CASGSGTGGYEQYF
-	TRBV20-1	-	TRBJ2-1	TGCAGTGCTGGCCGGAATCGGGGTAGCTCCTACAATGAGCAGTTCTTC	CSAGRNRGSSYNEQFF
-	TRBV20-1	few	TRBJ2-5	TGCAGTGTCGGACTCCCCAACCGAGAGACCCAGTACTTC	CSVGLPNRETQYF
-	TRBV6-5	-	TRBJ1-2	TGTGCCAGCAGTGATGGACTAGTGGGGGGCGGCTACACCTTC	CASSDGLVGGGYTF
TRBD2	TRBV7-2	-	TRBJ2-3	TGTGCCAGCAGCTCGACCTCTATAATACTAGCGGGAGAGGCGGATACGCAGTATTTT	CASSSTSIILAGEADTQYF
-	TRBV6-5	-	TRBJ2-7	TGTGCCACCACGGCGGGCTCCTACAATGAGCAGTACTTC	CATTAGSYNEQYF
-	TRBV5-6	few	TRBJ2-5	TGTGCCAGCACTAAAGACTCGGGGGAGACCCAGTACTTC	CASTKDSGETQYF
TRBD1	TRBV5-1	-	TRBJ2-3	TGCGCCAGCAGCTTCCTCGGGACAGGGGAGACAGATACGCAGTATTTT	CASSFLGTGETDTQYF
-	TRBV6-2/TRBV6-3	-	TRBJ2-7	TGTGCCAGCAGTCCGGGACTGGTCCTCTACGAGCAGTACTTC	CASSPGLVLYEQYF
-	TRBV6-5	-	TRBJ2-7	TGTGCCAGCAGCCCCACTCGGGGATCCTACGAGCAGTACTTC	CASSPTRGSYEQYF
TRBD2	TRBV7-9	-	TRBJ2-7	TGTGCCAGCAGCGCCGGGTCGGGACTAGCGGTTCGCTCCTACGAGCAGTACTTC	CASSAGSGLAVRSYEQYF
-	TRBV10-2	-	TRBJ2-3	TGCGCCAGCAGTGTAATCGGCGAGGGAAACACAGATACGCAGTATTTT	CASSVIGEGNTDTQYF
TRBD2	TRBV20-1	-	TRBJ2-1	TGCAGTGCTCCGCTCCCGGGAGGGCCGAATGAGCAGTTCTTC	CSAPLPGGPNEQFF